A selection of T cell receptor beta chains follows, all from one sample in a study of T cells in narcolepsy. Produced via immunoSEQ multiplex PCR; TCRdb's table is partial and in-frame only. The sample contains more than 9,500 clones, approximately 94% of which appear only once. The source material was CD45RA- memory CD4+ T cells from PBMCs. These receptors were collected from a human donor with narcolepsy. CDR3s include the opening cysteine and the closing phenylalanine or tryptophan. The D gene is left open where the match is weak. Size is stated for part of the rows, as once, few or many counts, or as a class when the clone is expanded.

j_call v_call d_call clone_size cdr3_nt cdr3_aa
TRBJ2-7 TRBV6-5 . . TGTGCCAGCAGTGCCACCGGATCCTACGAGCAGTACTTC CASSATGSYEQYF
TRBJ1-3 TRBV4-1 . . TGCGCCAGCAGCCAAGAAGGGGCAGGGTCTGGAAACACCATATATTTT CASSQEGAGSGNTIYF
TRBJ1-2 TRBV9 . . TGTGCCAGCAGCGTAGGAGACATTTATGGCTACACCTTC CASSVGDIYGYTF
TRBJ2-2 TRBV2 . . TGTGCCAGCAGTGAAAACAGGGACCCCGGGGAGCTGTTTTTT CASSENRDPGELFF
TRBJ1-1 TRBV21-1 . . TGTGCCAGCAGCAAAAGGGGAAACACTGAAGCTTTCTTT CASSKRGNTEAFF
TRBJ2-5 TRBV6-5 . . TGTGCCAGCAGTTACTCGGGGTCCGGTTGGGAGACCCAGTACTTC CASSYSGSGWETQYF
TRBJ1-3 TRBV6-6 . . TGTGCCAGCAGGCGGGGTGGGACCGATGGAAACACCATATATTTT CASRRGGTDGNTIYF
TRBJ2-2 TRBV27 . . TGTGCCAGCACTGGGGTCCCGAACACCGGGGAGCTGTTTTTT CASTGVPNTGELFF
TRBJ2-2 TRBV4-2 TRBD2 . TGTGCCAGCAGCCAAGATGGCCTAGCGGGCGACACCGGGGAGCTGTTTTTT CASSQDGLAGDTGELFF
TRBJ1-1 TRBV10-1 . . TGCGCCAGCAGTGAAGCCCGGACAGTCTCTGAAGCTTTCTTT CASSEARTVSEAFF
TRBJ2-3 TRBV19 TRBD2 . TGTGCCAGTAGTGGGGGACTAGCGGGGGGCACAGATACGCAGTATTTT CASSGGLAGGTDTQYF
TRBJ2-5 TRBV14 . . TGTGCCAGCAGCCAAGAGATCAGGACGTCCAAAGAGACCCAGTACTTC CASSQEIRTSKETQYF
TRBJ1-1 TRBV10-3 . . TGTGCCATCACCCCACAACAAAACACTGAAGCTTTCTTT CAITPQQNTEAFF
TRBJ2-7 TRBV4-2 . . TGTGCCAGCAGCCAAGACGGCAGCTCCTACGAGCAGTACTTC CASSQDGSSYEQYF
TRBJ1-5 TRBV29-1 . . TGCAGCCCCCTATTCCAGGGCCCTTATAGCAATCAGCCCCAGCATTTT CSPLFQGPYSNQPQHF
TRBJ2-3 TRBV29-1 TRBD1 . TGCAGCGTTCGACAGGGGGCAACAGATACGCAGTATTTT CSVRQGATDTQYF
TRBJ2-3 TRBV6-4 . . TGTGCCAGCAGTGACTCGGGGCTTGCCAATACGCAGTATTTT CASSDSGLANTQYF
TRBJ2-3 TRBV2 . once TGTGCCAGCAGTGGGCCATTCACAGATACGCAGTATTTT CASSGPFTDTQYF
TRBJ2-5 TRBV10-3 TRBD2 . TGTGCCAGCCAGGGACTAGCCCAAGAGACCCAGTACTTC CASQGLAQETQYF
TRBJ2-3 TRBV27 . . TGTGCCAGCAGTGCGGGGGCCCCTCAGTATTTT CASSAGAPQYF
TRBJ2-6 TRBV27 . . TGTGCCAGCAGCCCACGGGGCTCTGGGGCCAACGTCCTGACTTTC CASSPRGSGANVLTF
TRBJ1-5 TRBV6-1 . . TGTGCCAGCATTTCCGCAGGGCAGGGACAGCCCCAGCATTTT CASISAGQGQPQHF
TRBJ2-5 TRBV10-2 . . TGCGCCAGCAGTGAGCCTAGCACCCTGGGGGAGACCCAGTACTTC CASSEPSTLGETQYF
TRBJ2-7 TRBV5-4 TRBD2 . TGTGCCAGCAGCTCCACATTGGGTAGCGGGACCGACGAGCAGTACTTC CASSSTLGSGTDEQYF
TRBJ2-7 TRBV6-5 . . TGTGCCAGCAGTTACTTGTGGGAGCGATACGAGCAGTACTTC CASSYLWERYEQYF
TRBJ2-7 TRBV27 . . TGTGCCAGCAGTTTGTTTCAGGGAGCCTACGAGCAGTACTTC CASSLFQGAYEQYF
TRBJ1-5 TRBV18 . . TGTGCCAGCTCACCTAGCAGCAATCAGCCCCAGCATTTT CASSPSSNQPQHF
TRBJ2-1 TRBV20-1 . . TGCAGTGCTAGTAGGGGGGGCGAGCAGTTCTTC CSASRGGEQFF
TRBJ2-1 TRBV5-4 . once TGTGCCAGCAGCTTGGATAAAGGCACCTACAATGAGCAGTTCTTC CASSLDKGTYNEQFF
TRBJ2-5 TRBV7-7 TRBD1 . TGTGCTAGCAGCTTAGGGAGAGGGGGCGGGGAGACCCAGTACTTC CASSLGRGGGETQYF
TRBJ1-1 TRBV18 TRBD1 . TGTGCCAGCTCACTAAGGACAGGGGAGGCCACTGAAGCTTTCTTT CASSLRTGEATEAFF
TRBJ2-5 TRBV5-1 . . TGCGCCAGCTCCGTTTTGACAGCCGAAGAGACCCAGTACTTC CASSVLTAEETQYF
TRBJ2-7 TRBV7-8 . . TGTGCCAGCAGCTTAGGCGCGGGAAGCGGCCCCTACGAGCAGTACTTC CASSLGAGSGPYEQYF
TRBJ2-3 TRBV5-4 . . TGTGCCAGCAGCTTGATGGGTTTGCCCACAGATACGCAGTATTTT CASSLMGLPTDTQYF
TRBJ2-3 TRBV7-6 TRBD2 . TGTGCCAGCAGCTTAGGAGGACTAGCTACAGATACGCAGTATTTT CASSLGGLATDTQYF
TRBJ2-7 TRBV5-6 TRBD2 . TGTGCCAGCAGCTTTCAAGCGCTAGCGGGGGCCCTCTCCTACGAGCAGTACTTC CASSFQALAGALSYEQYF
TRBJ1-1 TRBV7-6 . once TGTGCCAGCAGCTTAGGGGTGCAGGGCACTGAAGCTTTCTTT CASSLGVQGTEAFF
TRBJ1-2 TRBV19 TRBD1 . TGTGCCAGTAGGGGACAGGGGGCGATATCCTATGGCTACACCTTC CASRGQGAISYGYTF
TRBJ1-1 TRBV30 . . TGTGCCTGGAGTGTAGAAGTGAACACTGAAGCTTTCTTT CAWSVEVNTEAFF
TRBJ1-5 TRBV6-5 TRBD1 . TGTGCCAGCAGTTACGCAGGGGGAGGTCAGCCCCAGCATTTT CASSYAGGGQPQHF
TRBJ1-5 TRBV6-5 . . TGTGCCAGCAACCAGGAATTGGGTCAGCCCCAGCATTTT CASNQELGQPQHF
TRBJ1-1 TRBV5-1 . . TGCGCCAGCAGCTTTACAGGGTCGTCTGAAGCTTTCTTT CASSFTGSSEAFF
TRBJ2-2 TRBV6-4 TRBD2 . TGTGCCAGCAGTGAACTAGCGGGGGGAGCCGGGGAGCTGTTTTTT CASSELAGGAGELFF
TRBJ1-2 TRBV7-2 . . TGTGCCAGCAGCTTAGGACAGGCGGTTGGCTACACCTTC CASSLGQAVGYTF
TRBJ1-1 TRBV11-1 TRBD1 . TGTGCCAGCAGCCCCGGCATGGGCAGGGGGATGACTGAAGCTTTCTTT CASSPGMGRGMTEAFF
TRBJ1-1 TRBV25-1 . . TGTGCCAGCACTCCGGGGGACACTGAAGCTTTCTTT CASTPGDTEAFF
TRBJ2-7 TRBV27 . . TGTGCCAGCAGGGATACAGGCACGCCCTACGAGCAGTACTTC CASRDTGTPYEQYF
TRBJ1-4 TRBV19 . . TGTGCCAGTAGTAACCCGCCAGGGTCAGGCGAAAAACTGTTTTTT CASSNPPGSGEKLFF
TRBJ1-1 TRBV6-5 . . TGTGCCAGCAGTTACTCGACGACAGCGAACACTGAAGCTTTCTTT CASSYSTTANTEAFF
TRBJ2-2 TRBV10-3 . once TGTGCCATCAGTGAGGACCCAACCGGGGAGCTGTTTTTT CAISEDPTGELFF
TRBJ1-5 TRBV6-1 . . TGTGCCAGCAGCCCGGACACCTGGAATCAGCCCCAGCATTTT CASSPDTWNQPQHF
TRBJ1-2 TRBV4-1 TRBD1 . TGCGCCAGCAGCCAGGACAGGGGTGGCTACACCTTC CASSQDRGGYTF
TRBJ1-1 TRBV19 TRBD1 . TGTGCCAGTAGTAGGGACAGAAGGAACACTGAAGCTTTCTTT CASSRDRRNTEAFF
TRBJ1-4 TRBV30 . . TGTGCCTGGGATGGACGGGCTGCTAATGAAAAACTGTTTTTT CAWDGRAANEKLFF
TRBJ1-5 TRBV5-4 TRBD1 . TGTGCCAGCAGCTTTGGGACAGATAGCAATCAGCCCCAGCATTTT CASSFGTDSNQPQHF
TRBJ2-5 TRBV2 . . TGTGCCAGCAGGGGAACTAGCACCCAAGAGACCCAGTACTTC CASRGTSTQETQYF
TRBJ2-1 TRBV18 . . TGTGCCACGGAGGGTTCCGGCCATGAGCAGTTCTTC CATEGSGHEQFF
TRBJ2-7 TRBV6-5 TRBD2 . TGTGCCAGCAGTGATGCCGCGGGGGGCCAGTACTTC CASSDAAGGQYF
TRBJ2-1 TRBV30 TRBD1 . TGTGCCTGGAGTCAGGGACAGGCCTACTACAATGAGCAGTTCTTC CAWSQGQAYYNEQFF